This TCR beta chain was found in a study of cytomegalovirus exposure and HLA in healthy donors. Some clones are missing from TCRdb's copy, which holds only in-frame ones; the method was immunoSEQ multiplex PCR. Of over 120,000 clones listed, about nine tenths are singletons. Donors were drawn from the roughly 120-subject validation cohort, separate from the approximately 640-subject first cohort. In the case of this clone: Its antigen is unidentified.

V shed 2 bases and J 5 bases; nucleotides not matched to a gene: 7. Germline CDR1 reads WSHSY; CDR2 reads SAAADI. The CDR3 runs 16 residues. Study-wide points: In the 120 or so validation repertoires, approximately 94% of cluster scores exceeded 0, per a later analysis. While the bulk of TCR sequences proved rare, some public TCRs turned up in many donors.

The V gene is TRBV10-2, the J gene TRBJ2-3, with 10 bases that match TRBD1. Sequenced input: PBMCs. The receptor's source is a woman aged 30 to 39 in good health and CMV-seropositive. CDR3 sequence: CASSEGGTGEGDTQYF. The CDR3 DNA reads TGCGCCAGCAGTGAGGGGGGGACAGGGGAAGGAGATACGCAGTATTTT.